This T cell receptor beta chain was profiled in a study of early T cells in non-severe SARS-CoV-2 infection. For the study at large: The input, bulk RNA from unsorted whole blood, was sequenced, and chains were unpaired. Findings and limits, study-wide: Clonotype matching in VDJdb favored anti-spike CD8 responses and did not capture private and CD4 specificities.

Unique molecular identifiers tagged individual cDNA molecules. From the 5' RACE reads, TCRdb called clonotypes with MiXCR, one entry per CDR3 protein. The sample has about 24,000 distinct CDR3 sequences; 3% to 4.5% are singletons. This CDR3 contains 22 residues. V lost 0 bases and J lost 2; bases outside the gene matches: 20. Germline V gene sequence: CDR1 LGHNA, CDR2 YNFKEQ. This clonotype was seen only a few times. Its antigen is not known. The gene calls are TRBV4-2 and TRBJ2-3, with 10 bases that match TRBD2. This sequence was found in an adult who was a healthcare worker with PCR-confirmed SARS-CoV-2 infection or an uninfected control (not recorded which). Sequenced: whole blood. The DNA of the CDR3 is TGTGCCAGCAGCCAAGATCAGCGGGAGGGTCGCGGGTTCGGTCCATTCACAGATACGCAGTATTTT. This codes for CASSQDQREGRGFGPFTDTQYF.